The entry that follows covers one TCR beta chain sequence. Antigen unknown. Using immunoSEQ multiplex PCR, the repertoire was profiled, and TCRdb retains in-frame clones only, with some absent. The repertoire holds about 180,000 clones, with around 90% as singletons. The data were taken from a study of T cell responses to AZD1222 COVID-19 vaccine. Study-wide results and limits: Reportedly, close to half of spike-specific TCRs are directed against unmutated variant regions.

Here the sequenced sample was peripheral blood, taken on day 0 of AZD1222 vaccination. The clonotype was recovered from an adult in good health.

The DNA of the CDR3 is TGTGCCACCACTCGGGGTAGCTCTGGGGCCAACGTCCTGACTTTC. Its protein is CATTRGSSGANVLTF. This chain links TRBV15 with TRBJ2-6; maybe TRBD2 (5 bases). The CDR3 extends over 15 amino acids. Germline values: CDR1 LNHNV, CDR2 YYDKDF (reference sequence). V shed 7 bases and J shed 0 bases, with 10 bases lying between them.